This TCR beta chain was captured in a study of blood T cells in healthy people across ages. Study-wide background: Every two T cells gave about one barcoded beta molecule via template switching. The study's findings and limits: Diversity estimates drawn from one million T cells were deemed underestimates.

In the case of this clonotype: Its antigen is unidentified.

With a J-beta primer mix and a sample-barcoded 5' primer, a second PCR ran about 7 to 12 cycles. TCRdb fed the 5' RACE reads into MiXCR, producing one record per CDR3 protein. This table holds 600,000 to 800,000 distinct CDR3 sequences, 20% to 25% found once. The CDR3 is 14 amino acids. This TCR was sampled from a man between 65 and 85 years old in good health. Sequenced material: blood. The chain joins TRBV21-1 to TRBJ2-5. TRBV21-1 is tagged as a pseudogene. In DNA, the CDR3 is TGTGCCAGCAGCAAAGATGTCTCGCAAGAGACCCAGTACTTC. Protein: CASSKDVSQETQYF.